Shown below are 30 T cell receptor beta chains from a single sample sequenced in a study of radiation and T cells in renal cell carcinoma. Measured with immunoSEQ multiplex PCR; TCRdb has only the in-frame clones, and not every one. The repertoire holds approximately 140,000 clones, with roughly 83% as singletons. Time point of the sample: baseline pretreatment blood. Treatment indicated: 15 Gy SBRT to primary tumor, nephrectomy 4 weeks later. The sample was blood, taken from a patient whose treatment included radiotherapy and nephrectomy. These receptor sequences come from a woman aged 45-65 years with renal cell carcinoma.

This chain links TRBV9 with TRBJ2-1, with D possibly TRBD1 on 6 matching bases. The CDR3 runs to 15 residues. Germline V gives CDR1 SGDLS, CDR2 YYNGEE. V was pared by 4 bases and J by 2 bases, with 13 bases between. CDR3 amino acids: CASSFRDITYNEQFF. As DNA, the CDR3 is TGTGCCAGCAGCTTCCGGGACATTACCTACAATGAGCAGTTCTTC.

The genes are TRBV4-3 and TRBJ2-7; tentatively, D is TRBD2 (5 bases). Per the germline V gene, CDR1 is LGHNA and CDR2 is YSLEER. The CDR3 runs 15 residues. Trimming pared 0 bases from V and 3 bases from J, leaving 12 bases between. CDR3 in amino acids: CASSQEYYGDYEQYF. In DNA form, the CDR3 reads TGCGCCAGCAGCCAAGAATACTACGGGGACTACGAGCAGTACTTC.

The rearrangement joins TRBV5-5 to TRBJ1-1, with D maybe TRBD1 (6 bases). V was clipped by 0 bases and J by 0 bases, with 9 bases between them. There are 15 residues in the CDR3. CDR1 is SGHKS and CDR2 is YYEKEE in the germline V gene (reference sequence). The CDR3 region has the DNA TGTGCCAGCAGCTTGGCAGCAGGGGTGAACACTGAAGCTTTCTTT. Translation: CASSLAAGVNTEAFF.

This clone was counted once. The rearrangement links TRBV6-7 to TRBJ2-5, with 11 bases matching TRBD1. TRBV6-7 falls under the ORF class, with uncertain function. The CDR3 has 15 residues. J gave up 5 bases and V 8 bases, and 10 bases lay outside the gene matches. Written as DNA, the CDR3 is TGTGCCAGCGGGCCGGGACAGGGGGAGGGGGAGACCCAGTACTTC. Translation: CASGPGQGEGETQYF.

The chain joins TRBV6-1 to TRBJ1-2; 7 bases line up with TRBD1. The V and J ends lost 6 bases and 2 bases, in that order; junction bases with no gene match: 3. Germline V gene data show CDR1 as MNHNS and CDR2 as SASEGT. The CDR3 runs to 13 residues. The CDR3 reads CASRETGNYGYTF. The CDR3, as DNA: TGTGCCAGCAGGGAGACAGGGAACTATGGCTACACCTTC.

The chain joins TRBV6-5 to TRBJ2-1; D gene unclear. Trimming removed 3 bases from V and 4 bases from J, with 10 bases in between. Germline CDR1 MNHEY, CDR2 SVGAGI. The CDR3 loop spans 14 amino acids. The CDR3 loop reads CASSYLGEYNEQFF. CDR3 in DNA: TGTGCCAGCAGTTATTTAGGAGAGTACAATGAGCAGTTCTTC.

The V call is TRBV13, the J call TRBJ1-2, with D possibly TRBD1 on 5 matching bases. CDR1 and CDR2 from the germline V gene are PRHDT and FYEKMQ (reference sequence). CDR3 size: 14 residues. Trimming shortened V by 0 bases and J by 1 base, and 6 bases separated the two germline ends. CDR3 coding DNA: TGTGCCAGCAGCTTAGGCAGGGTTAACTATGGCTACACCTTC. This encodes CASSLGRVNYGYTF.

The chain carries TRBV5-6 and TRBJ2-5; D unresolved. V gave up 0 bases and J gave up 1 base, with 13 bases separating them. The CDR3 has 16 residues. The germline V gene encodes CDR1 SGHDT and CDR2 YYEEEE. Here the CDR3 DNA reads TGTGCCAGCAGCTTGGGGTCCCACCCTATCCAAGAGACCCAGTACTTC. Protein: CASSLGSHPIQETQYF.

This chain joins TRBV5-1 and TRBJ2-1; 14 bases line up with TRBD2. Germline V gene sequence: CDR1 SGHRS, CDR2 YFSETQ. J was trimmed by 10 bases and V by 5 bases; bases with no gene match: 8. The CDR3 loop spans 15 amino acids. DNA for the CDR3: TGCGCCAGCAGTCCCGGGACTAGCGGGAGAGGGGAGCAGTTCTTC. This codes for CASSPGTSGRGEQFF.

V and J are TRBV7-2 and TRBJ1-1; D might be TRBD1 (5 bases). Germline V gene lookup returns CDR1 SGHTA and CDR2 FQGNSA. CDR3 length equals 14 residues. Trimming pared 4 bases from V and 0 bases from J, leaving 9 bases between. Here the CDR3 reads CASSSATVNTEAFF. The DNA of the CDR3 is TGTGCCAGCAGCTCCGCGACAGTGAACACTGAAGCTTTCTTT.

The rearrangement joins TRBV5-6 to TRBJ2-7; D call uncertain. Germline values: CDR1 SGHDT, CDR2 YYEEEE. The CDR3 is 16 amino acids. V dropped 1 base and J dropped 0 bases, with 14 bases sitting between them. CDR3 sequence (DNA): TGTGCCAGCAGCTTGTTCCCATCGGCCCCCTCCTACGAGCAGTACTTC. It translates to CASSLFPSAPSYEQYF.

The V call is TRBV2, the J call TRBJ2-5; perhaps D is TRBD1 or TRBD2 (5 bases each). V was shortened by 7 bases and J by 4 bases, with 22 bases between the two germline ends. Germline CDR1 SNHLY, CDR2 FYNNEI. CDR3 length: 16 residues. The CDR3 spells CASITGAVRKGETQYF. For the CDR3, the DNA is TGTGCCAGCATCACCGGGGCCGTCAGAAAAGGAGAGACCCAGTACTTC. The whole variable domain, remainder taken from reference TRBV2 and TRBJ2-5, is EPEVTQTPSHQVTQMGQEVILRCVPISNHLYFYWYRQILGQKVEFLVSFYNNEISEKSEIFDDQFSVERPDGSNFTLKIRSTKLEDSAMYFCASITGAVRKGETQYFGPGTRLLVL.

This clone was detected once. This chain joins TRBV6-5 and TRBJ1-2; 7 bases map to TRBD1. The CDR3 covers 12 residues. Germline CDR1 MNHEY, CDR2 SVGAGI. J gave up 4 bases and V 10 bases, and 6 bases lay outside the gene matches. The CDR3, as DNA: TGTGCCACCCAGACAGGGACCTATGGCTACACCTTC. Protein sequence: CATQTGTYGYTF.

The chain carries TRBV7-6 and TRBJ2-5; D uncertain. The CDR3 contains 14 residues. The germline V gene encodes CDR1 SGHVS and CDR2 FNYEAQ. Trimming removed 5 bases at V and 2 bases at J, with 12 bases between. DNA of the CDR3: TGTGCCAGCAGCCCCCACGGAGATCAAGAGACCCAGTACTTC. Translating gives CASSPHGDQETQYF.

As DNA, the CDR3 is TGCGCCAGCAGGGACAGGGGGCAGGTGACAGATACGCAGTATTTT. Protein sequence: CASRDRGQVTDTQYF. This sequence joins TRBV5-1 and TRBJ2-3, with 11 bases fitting TRBD1. Germline loops: CDR1 SGHRS, CDR2 YFSETQ. The CDR3 is made up of 15 amino acids. V shed 5 bases and J 3 bases; nucleotides not matched to a gene: 5.

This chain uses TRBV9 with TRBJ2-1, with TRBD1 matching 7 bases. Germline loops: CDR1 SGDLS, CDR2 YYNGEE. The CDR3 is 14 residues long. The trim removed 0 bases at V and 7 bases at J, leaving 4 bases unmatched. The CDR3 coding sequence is TGTGCCAGCAGCGTAGGAGGGACAGAAAATGAGCAGTTCTTC. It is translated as CASSVGGTENEQFF.

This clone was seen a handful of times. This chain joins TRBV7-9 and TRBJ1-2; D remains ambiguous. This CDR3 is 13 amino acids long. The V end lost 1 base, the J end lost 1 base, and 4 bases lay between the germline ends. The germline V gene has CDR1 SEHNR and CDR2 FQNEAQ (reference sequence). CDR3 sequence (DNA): TGTGCCAGCAGCTTAGTCGGTAACTATGGCTACACCTTC. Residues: CASSLVGNYGYTF.

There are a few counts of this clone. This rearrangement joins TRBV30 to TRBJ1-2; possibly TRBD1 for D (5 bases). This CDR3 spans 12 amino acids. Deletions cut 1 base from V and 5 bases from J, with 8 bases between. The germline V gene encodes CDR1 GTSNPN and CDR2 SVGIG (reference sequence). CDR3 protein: CAWSGGVYGYTF. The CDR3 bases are TGTGCCTGGAGTGGAGGGGTTTATGGCTACACCTTC.

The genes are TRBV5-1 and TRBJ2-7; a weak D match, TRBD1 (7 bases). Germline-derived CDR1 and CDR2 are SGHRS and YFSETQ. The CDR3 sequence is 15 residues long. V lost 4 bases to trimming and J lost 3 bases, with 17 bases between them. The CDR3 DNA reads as TGCGCCAGCAGCCCGGGGGACAGCAAGTTCTACGAGCAGTACTTC. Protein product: CASSPGDSKFYEQYF.

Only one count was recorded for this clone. CDR3 protein: CASSYDYSSGANVLTF. CDR3 bases: TGTGCCAGCAGTTACGACTACTCCTCTGGGGCCAACGTCCTGACTTTC. The chain combines TRBV6-5 with TRBJ2-6, with D tentatively TRBD2 (5 bases). In germline, CDR1 is MNHEY, CDR2 SVGAGI. Trimming pared 2 bases from V and 0 bases from J, leaving 8 bases between. The CDR3 contains 16 residues.

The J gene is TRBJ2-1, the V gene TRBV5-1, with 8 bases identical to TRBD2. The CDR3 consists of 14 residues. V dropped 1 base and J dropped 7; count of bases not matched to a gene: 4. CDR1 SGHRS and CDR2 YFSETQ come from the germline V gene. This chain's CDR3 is CASSLPSGFNEQFF. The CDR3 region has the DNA TGCGCCAGCAGCTTGCCTAGCGGGTTTAATGAGCAGTTCTTC.

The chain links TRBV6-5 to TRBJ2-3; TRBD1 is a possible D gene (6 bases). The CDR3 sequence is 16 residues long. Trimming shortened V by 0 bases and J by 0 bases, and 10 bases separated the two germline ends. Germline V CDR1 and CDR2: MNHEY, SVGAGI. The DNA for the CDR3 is TGTGCCAGCAGTTACTCGTCAGGGGAAAGCACAGATACGCAGTATTTT. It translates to CASSYSSGESTDTQYF.

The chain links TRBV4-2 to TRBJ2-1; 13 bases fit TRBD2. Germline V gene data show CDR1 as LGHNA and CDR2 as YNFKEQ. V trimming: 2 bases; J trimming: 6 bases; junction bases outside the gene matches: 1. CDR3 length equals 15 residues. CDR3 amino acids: CASSQRTSGSNEQFF. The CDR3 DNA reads TGTGCCAGCAGCCAAAGGACTAGCGGGAGCAATGAGCAGTTCTTC.

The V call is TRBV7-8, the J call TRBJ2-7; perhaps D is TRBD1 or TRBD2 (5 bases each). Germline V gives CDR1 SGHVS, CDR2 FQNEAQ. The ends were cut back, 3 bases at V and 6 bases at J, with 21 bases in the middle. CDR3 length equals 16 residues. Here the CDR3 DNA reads TGTGCCAGCAGCTTTAGGGGACGCCACCTCGGGTCCGAGCAGTACTTC. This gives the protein CASSFRGRHLGSEQYF.

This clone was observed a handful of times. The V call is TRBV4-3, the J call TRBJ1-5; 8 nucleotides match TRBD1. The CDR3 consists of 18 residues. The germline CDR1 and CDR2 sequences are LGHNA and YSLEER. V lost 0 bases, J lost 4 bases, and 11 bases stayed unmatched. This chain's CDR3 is CASSQDEPPGGANQPQHF. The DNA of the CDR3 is TGCGCCAGCAGCCAAGATGAACCCCCAGGGGGCGCAAATCAGCCCCAGCATTTT.

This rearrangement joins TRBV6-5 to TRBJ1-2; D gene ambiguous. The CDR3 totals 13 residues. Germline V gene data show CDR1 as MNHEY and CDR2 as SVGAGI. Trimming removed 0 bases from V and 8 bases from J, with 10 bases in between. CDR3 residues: CASSYSISGGYTF. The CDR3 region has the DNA TGTGCCAGCAGTTACTCCATTTCGGGGGGCTACACCTTC.

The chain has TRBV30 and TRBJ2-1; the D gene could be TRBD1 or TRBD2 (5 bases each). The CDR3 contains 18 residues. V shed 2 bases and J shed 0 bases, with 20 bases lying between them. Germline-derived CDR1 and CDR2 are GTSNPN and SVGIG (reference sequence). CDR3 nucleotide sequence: TGTGCCTGGAGTCCCGGCGGACATCCGGGGAGCTCCTACAATGAGCAGTTCTTC. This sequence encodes CAWSPGGHPGSSYNEQFF.

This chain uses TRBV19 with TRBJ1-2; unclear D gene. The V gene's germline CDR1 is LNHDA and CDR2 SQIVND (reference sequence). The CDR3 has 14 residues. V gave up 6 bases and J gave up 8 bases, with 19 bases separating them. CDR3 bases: TGTGCCAGTAGAGACTCCCTTGGCCGGAGGGGCTACACCTTC. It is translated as CASRDSLGRRGYTF. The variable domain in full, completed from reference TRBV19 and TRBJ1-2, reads DGGITQSPKYLFRKEGQNVTLSCEQNLNHDAMYWYRQDPGQGLRLIYYSQIVNDFQKGDIAEGYSVSREKKESFPLTVTSAQKNPTAFYLCASRDSLGRRGYTFGSGTRLTVV.

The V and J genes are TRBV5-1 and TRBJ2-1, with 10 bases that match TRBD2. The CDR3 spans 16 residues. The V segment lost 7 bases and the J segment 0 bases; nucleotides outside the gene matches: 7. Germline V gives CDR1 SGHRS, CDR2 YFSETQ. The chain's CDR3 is CASGPAGGPSYNEQFF. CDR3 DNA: TGCGCCAGCGGCCCAGCGGGAGGGCCCTCCTACAATGAGCAGTTCTTC.

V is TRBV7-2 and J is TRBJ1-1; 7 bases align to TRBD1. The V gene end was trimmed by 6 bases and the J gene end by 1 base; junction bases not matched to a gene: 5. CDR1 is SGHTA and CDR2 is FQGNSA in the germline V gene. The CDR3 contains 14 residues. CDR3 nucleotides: TGTGCCAGCAGTAGACAGGGCACGAACACTGAAGCTTTCTTT. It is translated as CASSRQGTNTEAFF.